Following are 20 T cell receptor beta chains from one sample sequenced in a study of shared clonotypes between healthy human individuals. Some clones are missing from TCRdb's copy, which holds only in-frame ones; the method was immunoSEQ multiplex PCR. The data show roughly 2.2 million clones, roughly 92% seen once. Sequenced input: naive CD4+ T cells from PBMCs. Subset here: CD45RA+ positively selected. The receptor source for this set is a man aged 18 to 29 in good health. Some clones in this sample may be carry-over from other donors' samples.

The chain recombines TRBV9 with TRBJ2-6; D ambiguous. Per germline, CDR1 SGDLS and CDR2 YYNGEE. This CDR3 has 16 amino acids. V was shortened by 0 bases and J by 0 bases, with 7 bases between the two germline ends. This CDR3 is CASSVGLYSGANVLTF. The CDR3 nucleotides read TGTGCCAGCAGCGTAGGGTTGTACTCTGGGGCCAACGTCCTGACTTTC.

The J gene is TRBJ2-3, the V gene TRBV4-2; the D gene is possibly TRBD1 (5 bases). Germline values: CDR1 LGHNA, CDR2 YNFKEQ. V was cut by 4 bases and J by 4 bases, with 18 bases left in between. The CDR3 loop spans 16 amino acids. This CDR3 reads CASSRVGEAQADTQYF. The DNA for the CDR3 is TGTGCCAGCAGCCGAGTAGGGGAAGCACAGGCAGATACGCAGTATTTT.

This chain connects TRBV7-3 to TRBJ2-5; D assignment may be TRBD1 or TRBD2 (5 bases each). Germline values: CDR1 SGHTA, CDR2 FQGTGA. The CDR3 totals 14 residues. V gave up 2 bases and J gave up 7 bases, with 14 bases separating them. The CDR3 protein is CASSLWGTEGTQYF. CDR3 nucleotide sequence: TGTGCCAGCAGCTTATGGGGGACCGAGGGGACCCAGTACTTC.

The rearrangement uses TRBV2 and TRBJ1-5; D is perhaps TRBD1 (5 bases). This CDR3 is 14 amino acids long. V shed 4 bases and J shed 3 bases, with 10 bases lying between them. From germline, CDR1 is SNHLY and CDR2 FYNNEI. CDR3 sequence (DNA): TGTGCCAGCAGTGGGGACGGAAACAATCAGCCCCAGCATTTT. This translates into CASSGDGNNQPQHF.

This chain uses TRBV9 with TRBJ2-3; D possibly uses TRBD1 or TRBD2 (5 bases each). Per germline, CDR1 SGDLS and CDR2 YYNGEE. V lost 4 bases to trimming and J lost 0 bases, with 12 bases between them. The CDR3 length is 15 residues. As DNA, the CDR3 is TGTGCCAGCAGCCGGACGGGGCCTAGCACAGATACGCAGTATTTT. Its translation: CASSRTGPSTDTQYF.

The chain uses TRBV19 and TRBJ1-2; 7 nucleotides agree with TRBD1. With V trimmed by 7 bases and J by 4 bases, 9 bases remained unmatched. The CDR3 is 14 residues long. Germline loops: CDR1 LNHDA, CDR2 SQIVND (reference sequence). The CDR3 DNA is TGTGCCAGTAACCCGACAGGGTTTAGCTATGGCTACACCTTC. Translation gives CASNPTGFSYGYTF.

The V call is TRBV6-5, the J call TRBJ2-3; the match to TRBD2 covers 9 bases. V lost 10 bases and J lost 1; bases outside the gene matches: 3. Germline lookup yields CDR1 MNHEY and CDR2 SVGAGI. This CDR3 region has 13 residues. CDR3 residues: CATRTSGTDTQYF. DNA of the CDR3: TGTGCCACCAGGACTAGCGGCACAGATACGCAGTATTTT.

This clone occurred a few times. The CDR3 protein is CASSRGFGYGYTF. The DNA of the CDR3 is TGTGCCAGCAGTCGGGGGTTCGGGTATGGCTACACCTTC. The V and J genes are TRBV6-4 and TRBJ1-2, with D possibly being TRBD1 (5 bases). Per the germline V gene, CDR1 is MRHNA and CDR2 is SNTAGT. Trimming left V 5 bases short and J 5 bases short, with 12 bases between. CDR3 size: 13 residues.

This clone has only one observation. The V and J genes are TRBV6-5 and TRBJ2-2, with 7 bases that match TRBD1. The CDR3 has 13 residues. Germline loops: CDR1 MNHEY, CDR2 SVGAGI. The ends lost 8 bases at V and 7 bases at J; junction bases unmatched: 7. The CDR3 sequence: CASRVTGLGELFF. The CDR3 DNA reads TGTGCCAGCCGTGTGACAGGGCTCGGGGAGCTGTTTTTT.

V and J are TRBV27 and TRBJ2-3; 7 bases fit TRBD2. Germline CDR1 MNHEY, CDR2 SMNVEV (reference sequence). V trimming: 3 bases; J trimming: 1 base; junction bases outside the gene matches: 7. The CDR3 has 16 amino acids. The CDR3 loop reads CASSLGREVGTDTQYF. CDR3 nucleotide sequence: TGTGCCAGCAGTTTGGGTCGGGAGGTTGGCACAGATACGCAGTATTTT.

The CDR3 sequence is CASSQWWVGETQYF. In DNA, the CDR3 is TGTGCCAGCAGCCAGTGGTGGGTGGGAGAGACCCAGTACTTC. V usage is TRBV7-2 and J usage is TRBJ2-5; the D is unclear. The V end lost 5 bases, the J end lost 4 bases, and 14 bases lay between the germline ends. Germline CDR1 and CDR2: SGHTA and FQGNSA. This CDR3 is built from 14 residues.

V usage is TRBV7-2 and J usage is TRBJ1-2; D not certain. This CDR3 has 15 residues. CDR1 is SGHTA, CDR2 FQGNSA, per germline. The ends were cut back, 5 bases at V and 2 bases at J, with 15 bases in the middle. The CDR3 sequence is CASSPLSTRNYGYTF. The CDR3 bases are TGTGCCAGCAGCCCGCTGTCCACCCGAAACTATGGCTACACCTTC.

This sequence joins TRBV5-1 and TRBJ2-1; 7 bases agree with TRBD2. After removal of 7 bases from V and 5 bases from J, the junction contained 12 bases not matched to a gene. This CDR3 region has 15 residues. The germline V gene encodes CDR1 SGHRS and CDR2 YFSETQ. CDR3 amino acids: CASGPVAGANNEQFF. CDR3 DNA: TGCGCCAGCGGCCCGGTGGCGGGAGCAAACAATGAGCAGTTCTTC.

The genes are TRBV2 and TRBJ1-3, with no clear D. This CDR3 is 12 amino acids long. Germline-derived CDR1 and CDR2 are SNHLY and FYNNEI. V was shortened by 6 bases and J by 6 bases, with 9 bases between the two germline ends. This CDR3 is CASSLRKNTIYF. CDR3 DNA sequence: TGTGCCAGCAGCCTACGTAAAAACACCATATATTTT.

The gene calls are TRBV6-6 and TRBJ2-5; no definite D call. CDR1 is MNHNY and CDR2 is SVGAGI in the germline V gene (reference sequence). The V gene lost 2 bases and the J gene lost 2 bases, with 9 bases spanning the gap. The CDR3 contains 14 residues. CDR3 residues: CASSYRQMQETQYF. CDR3 in DNA: TGTGCCAGCAGTTACAGGCAGATGCAAGAGACCCAGTACTTC.

The chain links TRBV7-2 to TRBJ2-7; D may be TRBD1 (5 bases). The length of the CDR3 is 15 residues. The V gene's germline CDR1 is SGHTA and CDR2 FQGNSA. The V end was cut by 3 bases, the J end by 1 base, with 13 bases between. The CDR3 coding sequence is TGTGCCAGCAGCTTCGACAGTACGCTATCCTACGAGCAGTACTTC. It is translated as CASSFDSTLSYEQYF.

This chain joins TRBV7-9 and TRBJ2-1; no firm D call. The V end was cut by 1 base, the J end by 2 bases, with 6 bases between. The CDR3 is 14 amino acids. The germline CDR1 and CDR2 sequences are SEHNR and FQNEAQ (reference sequence). The CDR3 reads CASSLGSAYNEQFF. CDR3 DNA: TGTGCCAGCAGCTTAGGGTCTGCCTACAATGAGCAGTTCTTC.

CDR3 loop: CASSRQGTNYGYTF. CDR3 in DNA: TGTGCCAGCAGCCGACAGGGGACTAACTATGGCTACACCTTC. This chain joins TRBV2 and TRBJ1-2, with 8 bases that match TRBD1. The CDR3 loop spans 14 amino acids. Losses at the gene ends were 6 bases for V and 0 bases for J; bases not matched to a gene: 3. The germline V gene has CDR1 SNHLY and CDR2 FYNNEI.

The chain is built from TRBV9 and TRBJ2-7, with 8 bases that match TRBD1. V dropped 2 bases and J dropped 5; count of bases not matched to a gene: 6. Germline assignment: CDR1 SGDLS and CDR2 YYNGEE. The CDR3 loop spans 14 amino acids. This chain's CDR3 is CASSVSPDRDEQYF. As DNA, the CDR3 is TGTGCCAGCAGCGTGAGTCCGGACAGGGACGAGCAGTACTTC.

The chain carries TRBV6-6 and TRBJ1-2, with D possibly matching TRBD1 (6 bases). This CDR3 contains 13 residues. Germline values: CDR1 MNHNY, CDR2 SVGAGI (reference sequence). Between the trimmed V and J ends, which lost 5 bases and 4 bases, there was a span of 11 bases. The DNA for the CDR3 is TGTGCCAGCAGTCCGGACAGCCGCTATGGCTACACCTTC. It encodes CASSPDSRYGYTF.